This T cell receptor beta chain was identified during a study of blood T cell repertoires in COVID-19. Across the whole study: PBMCs, B-cell-depleted T cells, or T cells provided the cDNA or gDNA that made up the material.

This study enrolled people aged roughly 18 to 89 from 20 to 25 US geographic areas. Cohorts were based on clinical histories the participants reported. Trimming cost V 6 bases and J 4 bases; bases outside gene matches: 3. The CDR3 extends over 13 amino acids. Per germline, CDR1 LNHDA and CDR2 SQIVND (reference sequence). Study processing details: Scientists estimated how many nucleated cells there were by amplifying reference gene primers. Sequencing used immunoSEQ multiplex PCR; TCRdb keeps in-frame clones, though not all of them. That table furnishes V, J and clone size, whereas the DNA furnished D and trimming. The repertoire holds more than 300,000 clones, with 80% to 95% as singletons.

V is TRBV19 and J is TRBJ2-1; 7 nucleotides line up with TRBD2. The TCR was taken from a woman aged 30 to 39 who had recovered from COVID-19. The source material was PBMCs or T cells enriched from blood (not recorded which). The chain's CDR3 is CASSGGFYNEQFF. The DNA for the CDR3 is TGTGCCAGTAGCGGGGGGTTTTACAATGAGCAGTTCTTC. Based on the CDR3 plus reference TRBV19 and TRBJ2-1, the full variable domain is DGGITQSPKYLFRKEGQNVTLSCEQNLNHDAMYWYRQDPGQGLRLIYYSQIVNDFQKGDIAEGYSVSREKKESFPLTVTSAQKNPTAFYLCASSGGFYNEQFFGPGTRLTVL.